This entry is about one T cell receptor (beta chain). Trimming took 7 bases from V and 2 from J, leaving 11 bases between them. The CDR3 extends over 13 amino acids. Germline CDR1 and CDR2: ENHRY and SYGVKD. These data belong to a study of T cell changes during pregnancy in multiple sclerosis. Clones were sequenced by immunoSEQ multiplex PCR, and TCRdb holds only the in-frame ones, with some missing. The sample contains fewer than 70,000 clones, roughly nine tenths of which appear only once. The sequenced sample was peripheral blood, obtained in the first trimester of pregnancy. The clonotype comes from a female donor with multiple sclerosis, enrolled in a pregnancy study. V is TRBV10-3 and J is TRBJ2-5; TRBD1 is a possible D gene (6 bases). The CDR3 coding sequence is TGTGCCATCACCTCAGGGGATCAAGAGACCCAGTACTTC. Its protein product is CAITSGDQETQYF.